The 28 T cell receptor beta chains below come from one sample, sequenced in a study of blood T cell repertoires in COVID-19. Profiled with immunoSEQ multiplex PCR; TCRdb holds only in-frame clones, not every one. Counted here are about 190,000 clones, 70% to 85% occurring once; the ten biggest clones make up 3.2%. Sequencing was done on a sample of PBMCs or T cells enriched from blood (not recorded which). The receptors were gathered from a woman in her thirties who had recovered from COVID-19.

The V gene is TRBV2, the J gene TRBJ2-1, with 8 bases matching TRBD2. The germline V gene has CDR1 SNHLY and CDR2 FYNNEI. The CDR3 has 15 residues. J lost 6 bases, V lost 3 bases, and 7 bases had no gene match. This CDR3 is CASSDSRTSLNEQFF. The CDR3 DNA follows: TGTGCCAGCAGTGATTCTCGGACTAGCCTCAATGAGCAGTTCTTC.

The chain carries TRBV5-1 and TRBJ2-1, with 9 bases fitting TRBD2. V shed 4 bases and J 5 bases; nucleotides not matched to a gene: 7. Germline V CDR1 and CDR2: SGHRS, YFSETQ. This CDR3 is 15 amino acids long. CDR3 sequence reads: CASSPGLAGHNEQFF. DNA for the CDR3: TGCGCCAGCAGCCCGGGACTAGCAGGGCACAATGAGCAGTTCTTC.

The J gene is TRBJ2-5, the V gene TRBV9, with D tentatively TRBD1 (5 bases). Germline V gives CDR1 SGDLS, CDR2 YYNGEE. This CDR3 contains 14 residues. The germline V and J ends were trimmed by 0 bases and 5 bases, with 11 bases remaining between them. The DNA for the CDR3 is TGTGCCAGCAGCGTAGAGTCAGGGTCCGAGACCCAGTACTTC. This gives the protein CASSVESGSETQYF.

This clone has a single count. The V call is TRBV5-4, the J call TRBJ2-5, with 8 bases fitting TRBD2. Germline V gives CDR1 SGHNT, CDR2 YYREEE (reference sequence). This CDR3 has 13 residues. With V trimmed by 5 bases and J by 6 bases, 6 bases remained unmatched. CDR3 residues: CASRSGTRQTQYF. The CDR3 nucleotides are TGTGCCAGCAGGTCCGGGACTAGACAGACCCAGTACTTC. Based on the CDR3 plus reference TRBV5-4 and TRBJ2-5, the full variable domain is ETGVTQSPTHLIKTRGQQVTLRCSSQSGHNTVSWYQQALGQGPQFIFQYYREEENGRGNFPPRFSGLQFPNYSSELNVNALELDDSALYLCASRSGTRQTQYFGPGTRLLVL.

This clone was observed once. The chain couples TRBV3-1 (or the pseudogene TRBV3-2) to TRBJ1-5; 9 nucleotides align to TRBD1. The CDR3 has 16 residues. Germline V gene sequence: CDR1 LGHDT, CDR2 YNNKEL (reference sequence). The V segment lost 5 bases and the J segment 2 bases; nucleotides outside the gene matches: 7. The CDR3, as DNA: TGTGCCAGCAGCGCTGGACAGGGGAAGGGCAATCAGCCCCAGCATTTT. Its translation is CASSAGQGKGNQPQHF.

The V and J genes are TRBV28 and TRBJ1-2; TRBD1 matches at 8 bases. CDR3 length: 12 amino acids. Germline CDR1 reads MDHEN; CDR2 reads SYDVKM. J gave up 8 bases and V 7 bases, and 6 bases lay outside the gene matches. The CDR3 DNA is TGTGCCAGCACCTACTCAGGGGGCGGCTACACCTTC. It is translated as CASTYSGGGYTF.

This clone was seen just once. Different DNA sequences within this sample yield the same CDR3. In nucleotides, the CDR3 is TGTGCCAGCAGTTTACTCAATCAGCCCCAGCATTTT. As protein: CASSLLNQPQHF. This chain uses TRBV28 with TRBJ1-5; D is unclear. The CDR3 consists of 12 residues. Germline CDR1 reads MDHEN; CDR2 reads SYDVKM. With 2 bases removed from V and 3 bases from J, the gap between germline ends came to 2 bases.

This sequence joins TRBV2 and TRBJ1-3; D gene ambiguous. CDR1 and CDR2 (germline): SNHLY, FYNNEI. The germline V and J ends were trimmed by 6 bases and 6 bases, with 3 bases remaining between them. The CDR3 has 10 amino acids. DNA for the CDR3: TGTGCCAGCAGCTCAAACACCATATATTTT. Translating it yields CASSSNTIYF.

V and J are TRBV19 and TRBJ1-2; D uncertain. In germline, CDR1 is LNHDA, CDR2 SQIVND (reference sequence). The CDR3 is 14 amino acids. The V and J ends lost 6 bases and 2 bases respectively, with 13 bases between them. CDR3 nucleotide sequence: TGTGCCAGTAGAACACAGAGTTTAAACTATGGCTACACCTTC. It is translated as CASRTQSLNYGYTF.

The J gene is TRBJ2-1, the V gene TRBV7-3, with 14 bases that match TRBD2. The CDR3 runs to 16 residues. Germline CDR1 is SGHTA and CDR2 is FQGTGA. Trimming took 0 bases from V and 8 from J; bases not matched to a gene: 3. CDR3: CASSLTGTSGSDEQFF. The CDR3 DNA follows: TGTGCCAGCAGCTTAACGGGGACTAGCGGGAGCGATGAGCAGTTCTTC.

This chain joins TRBV28 and TRBJ2-7; TRBD1 aligns across 9 bases. With 3 bases clipped from V and 0 bases from J, the junction kept 12 bases outside the gene matches. The CDR3 spans 18 residues. CDR1 and CDR2 from the germline V gene are MDHEN and SYDVKM. The CDR3 region has the DNA TGTGCCAGCAGTTTTAAAAAGGGACAGGGTTCGAGCTCCTACGAGCAGTACGTC. Protein sequence: CASSFKKGQGSSSYEQYV.

This rearrangement joins TRBV5-4 to TRBJ2-1; TRBD2 matches at 9 bases. The V gene's germline CDR1 is SGHNT and CDR2 YYREEE (reference sequence). Germline trimming cut 5 bases from V and 7 bases from J; bases unmatched to any gene: 7. The CDR3 sequence is 14 residues long. The CDR3 protein is CASRPSGTSNEQFF. CDR3 bases: TGTGCCAGCAGGCCTAGCGGGACCTCGAATGAGCAGTTCTTC.

The chain employs TRBV9 and TRBJ2-2; 7 nucleotides line up with TRBD1. This CDR3 has 14 amino acids. CDR1 and CDR2 from the germline V gene are SGDLS and YYNGEE. V trimming: 9 bases; J trimming: 3 bases; junction bases outside the gene matches: 8. The chain's CDR3 is CATRQGLDTGELFF. In DNA, the CDR3 is TGTGCCACCAGACAGGGCTTGGACACCGGGGAGCTGTTTTTT.

V usage is TRBV10-1 and J usage is TRBJ1-5; D is unresolved. V was clipped by 5 bases and J by 6 bases, with 8 bases between them. CDR1 and CDR2 (germline): WNHNN, SYGVQD (reference sequence). The CDR3 is 12 amino acids. CDR3 DNA: TGCGCCAGCAGTTCGGGGTTTCAGCCCCAGCATTTT. Its translation: CASSSGFQPQHF.

This chain connects TRBV18 to TRBJ1-2; 8 bases agree with TRBD1. CDR1 is KGHSH and CDR2 is LQKENI in the germline V gene. The ends lost 3 bases at V and 8 bases at J; junction bases unmatched: 8. The CDR3 length is 14 residues. CDR3 coding DNA: TGTGCCAGCTCACCTGGACAGGGATTGGAGGGCTACACCTTC. It translates to CASSPGQGLEGYTF.

This chain connects TRBV14 to TRBJ1-2; D remains ambiguous. Germline-derived CDR1 and CDR2 are SGHDN and FVKESK. Trimming cost V 4 bases and J 2 bases, with 14 bases left between them. The CDR3 contains 15 residues. DNA for the CDR3: TGTGCCAGCAGCCCCCACCACATGGGCAACTATGGCTACACCTTC. The encoded protein is CASSPHHMGNYGYTF.

This clone was seen a single time. The chain employs TRBV7-8 and TRBJ2-7; the match to TRBD2 covers 13 bases. CDR1 and CDR2 from the germline V gene are SGHVS and FQNEAQ. With V trimmed by 2 bases and J by 5 bases, 9 bases remained unmatched. The CDR3 loop spans 17 amino acids. CDR3 DNA: TGTGCCAGCAGCTTAAACCCTACTAGCGGGGGGGCCCACGAGCAGTACGTC. Protein sequence: CASSLNPTSGGAHEQYV.

The CDR3 region has the DNA TGTGCCATCAGTGAGTCAGGACTAGACTCCGCCGGGGAGCTGTTTTTT. Its translation is CAISESGLDSAGELFF. The chain combines TRBV10-3 with TRBJ2-2; 7 bases map to TRBD2. Per the germline V gene, CDR1 is ENHRY and CDR2 is SYGVKD. V shed 0 bases, J shed 6 bases, and the junction held 7 bases outside the gene matches. This CDR3 has 16 amino acids.

This chain connects TRBV11-1 to TRBJ1-1, with TRBD1 as a possible D gene (5 bases). Per germline, CDR1 SGHAT and CDR2 FQDESV (reference sequence). The CDR3 runs 14 residues. The germline V and J ends were trimmed by 4 bases and 4 bases, with 13 bases remaining between them. The CDR3 sequence is CASSYRPGITEAFF. For the CDR3, the DNA is TGTGCCAGCAGCTACAGGCCAGGGATCACTGAAGCTTTCTTT.

This clone appeared many times. The chain has TRBV5-8 and TRBJ1-2; 9 nucleotides agree with TRBD1. This CDR3 has 13 amino acids. Germline loops: CDR1 SGHTS, CDR2 YDEGEE. V shed 2 bases, J shed 4 bases, and the junction held 0 bases outside the gene matches. For the CDR3, the DNA is TGTGCCAGCAGCTTACAGGGGGCCTATGGCTACACCTTC. Translating it yields CASSLQGAYGYTF.

The chain has TRBV15 and TRBJ1-2; 10 bases fit TRBD1. V was clipped by 0 bases and J by 12 bases; unmatched bases: 10. The CDR3 spans 15 residues. Germline V lookup: CDR1 LNHNV, CDR2 YYDKDF (reference sequence). CDR3 amino acids: CATSRDRLGTGENTF. As DNA, the CDR3 is TGTGCCACCAGCAGAGATCGACTAGGGACAGGGGAGAACACCTTC.

The count of this clone is one. The chain couples TRBV5-1 to TRBJ1-4; unclear D gene. Trimming left V 4 bases short and J 0 bases short, with 7 bases between. The germline V gene encodes CDR1 SGHRS and CDR2 YFSETQ. The CDR3 is 14 residues long. The CDR3 DNA reads as TGCGCCAGCAGCCAGTATGCAACTAATGAAAAACTGTTTTTT. Translating it yields CASSQYATNEKLFF.

The CDR3 sequence is CASSTSGGGNTQYF. In DNA form, the CDR3 reads TGTGCCAGCAGTACTAGCGGGGGCGGAAATACGCAGTATTTT. V is TRBV27 and J is TRBJ2-3, with TRBD2 identical over 11 bases. The CDR3 has 14 amino acids. V was clipped by 5 bases and J by 7 bases; unmatched bases: 5. CDR1 is MNHEY, CDR2 SMNVEV, per germline (reference sequence).

The J gene is TRBJ1-1, the V gene TRBV30; D gene ambiguous. Per the germline V gene, CDR1 is GTSNPN and CDR2 is SVGIG (reference sequence). Trimming left V 8 bases short and J 4 bases short, with 11 bases between. This CDR3 has 11 residues. Here the CDR3 reads CAELQPTEAFF. CDR3 coding DNA: TGTGCCGAATTACAGCCCACTGAAGCTTTCTTT.

The chain employs TRBV24-1 and TRBJ1-5, with D possibly matching TRBD1 (6 bases). CDR1 is KGHDR and CDR2 is SFDVKD in the germline V gene. This CDR3 is built from 14 residues. Trimming stripped 10 bases from V and 1 base from J, with 13 bases between. Here the CDR3 reads CATAQGSSNQPQHF. CDR3 sequence (DNA): TGTGCCACGGCACAGGGTTCGAGCAATCAGCCCCAGCATTTT.

The chain couples TRBV2 to TRBJ1-2; perhaps TRBD1 as D (5 bases). The germline V and J ends were trimmed by 4 bases and 2 bases, with 11 bases remaining between them. The germline V gene has CDR1 SNHLY and CDR2 FYNNEI. The CDR3 has 14 residues. CDR3 DNA: TGTGCCAGCAGTGGACAGAGACTCAACTATGGCTACACCTTC. Translating gives CASSGQRLNYGYTF.

This clone was observed once. The gene calls are TRBV24-1 and TRBJ2-1; TRBD2 might be the D (5 bases). V lost 4 bases to trimming and J lost 6 bases, with 12 bases between them. The germline V gene has CDR1 KGHDR and CDR2 SFDVKD. This CDR3 has 14 residues. CDR3 coding DNA: TGTGCCACCAGTGACCCGCGAGGGTCCAATGAGCAGTTCTTC. It translates to CATSDPRGSNEQFF.

The gene calls are TRBV27 and TRBJ2-7; possible D gene TRBD1, 6 bases. CDR3 length: 15 residues. Germline CDR1 MNHEY, CDR2 SMNVEV (reference sequence). The germline V and J ends were trimmed by 2 bases and 2 bases, with 13 bases remaining between them. CDR3 amino acids: CASSLGQGPTYEQYV. CDR3 nucleotide sequence: TGTGCCAGCAGTTTAGGGCAGGGGCCCACCTACGAGCAGTACGTC.